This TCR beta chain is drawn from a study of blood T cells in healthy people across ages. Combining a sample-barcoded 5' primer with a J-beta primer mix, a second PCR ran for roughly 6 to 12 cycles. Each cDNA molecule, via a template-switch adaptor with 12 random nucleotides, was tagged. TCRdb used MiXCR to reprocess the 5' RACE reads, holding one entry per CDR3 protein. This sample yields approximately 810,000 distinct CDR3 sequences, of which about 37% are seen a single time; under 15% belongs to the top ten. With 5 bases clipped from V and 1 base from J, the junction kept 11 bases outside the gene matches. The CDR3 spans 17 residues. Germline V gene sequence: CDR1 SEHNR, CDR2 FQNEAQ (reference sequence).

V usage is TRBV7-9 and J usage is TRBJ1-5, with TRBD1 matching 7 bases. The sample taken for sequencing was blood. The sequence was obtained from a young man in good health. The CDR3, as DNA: TGTGCCAGCAGCCCAGGGGGACCTGTACGAAGCAATCAGCCCCAGCATTTT. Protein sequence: CASSPGGPVRSNQPQHF.